The TCR beta chain described here comes from a study of blood T cell repertoires in COVID-19. Looking at the study overall: Spain, Italy and the United States supplied samples that represented acute and convalescent COVID-19.

Sequencing used immunoSEQ multiplex PCR; TCRdb keeps in-frame clones, though not all of them. The data hold roughly 76,000 clones, with around 89% observed a single time. V lost 2 bases and J lost 5, with 10 bases in between. The germline CDR1 and CDR2 sequences are MDHEN and SYDVKM. The CDR3 contains 14 residues. The source of this sequence is a man between 65 and 85 years old with active or convalescent COVID-19. This sequence joins TRBV28 and TRBJ1-5; tentatively, D is TRBD1 (5 bases). Sequencing used peripheral blood. The CDR3 spells CASSLVSGYQPQHF. CDR3 nucleotide sequence: TGTGCCAGCAGTTTAGTCTCAGGGTATCAGCCCCAGCATTTT.